This TCR beta chain emerged from a study of T cell responses to AZD1222 COVID-19 vaccine. Study-wide background: Second doses at about 4 or about 12 weeks were pooled.

Only in-frame clones appear in the TCRdb table, and some are missing; sequencing was by immunoSEQ multiplex PCR. The sample lists over 100,000 clones; 80% to 85% were seen once. V lost 11 bases, J lost 5 bases, and 9 bases stayed unmatched. The CDR3 extends over 13 amino acids. Germline V gene sequence: CDR1 ENHRY, CDR2 SYGVKD. This receptor was obtained from an adult in good health. The chain combines TRBV10-3 with TRBJ1-1; 9 bases are shared with TRBD1. The sample consisted of peripheral blood, taken on day 0 of AZD1222 vaccination. The CDR3 reads CASQGQGETEAFF. Here the CDR3 DNA reads TGTGCCTCACAGGGACAGGGAGAAACTGAAGCTTTCTTT.